The entry below describes one T cell receptor (beta chain). The data are from a study of blood T cell repertoires in COVID-19. Whole-study context: Sites in the United States, Italy and Spain provided acute and convalescent COVID-19 samples. PBMCs, B-cell-depleted T cells, or T cells provided the cDNA or gDNA that made up the material.

The J segment lost 1 base and the V segment lost 4 bases, leaving 10 bases of the junction unmatched. The CDR3 runs 17 residues. CDR1 and CDR2 from the germline V gene are SGHDT and YYEEEE. Methods used by the authors: Amplification of reference gene primers was used by the study to estimate nucleated cell counts. Profiled with immunoSEQ multiplex PCR; TCRdb holds only in-frame clones, not every one. From that table come the V and J calls and clone size; the DNA was used to work out D and trimming. The sample consists of some 300,000 clones, roughly 90% of them appearing once. This TCR derives from a woman aged 25 to 45 who had recovered from COVID-19. The chain links TRBV5-6 to TRBJ2-7; 11 positions match TRBD2. Sequenced sample: PBMCs or T cells enriched from blood (not recorded which). The CDR3 loop reads CASSPVAGTSGSYEQYF. The CDR3 DNA follows: TGTGCCAGCAGCCCCGTAGCTGGGACTAGCGGTTCCTACGAGCAGTACTTC.